These 12 T cell receptor beta chains originate from one sample sequenced in a study of blood T cell repertoires in COVID-19. Sequencing was performed with immunoSEQ multiplex PCR; in TCRdb, only in-frame clones are kept and a portion is missing. The sample includes 85,000 to 120,000 clones, around four fifths of them seen just once. The sequenced sample consisted of peripheral blood. These receptors all come from a middle-aged man with active or convalescent COVID-19.

The rearrangement uses TRBV19 and TRBJ1-1; 8 positions match TRBD1. The CDR3 is 13 amino acids. Trimming at V came to 10 bases and at J to 7 bases, leaving 11 bases not matched to a gene. Germline V lookup: CDR1 LNHDA, CDR2 SQIVND (reference sequence). Here the CDR3 reads CATGQGVFNEAFF. In nucleotides, the CDR3 is TGTGCCACCGGACAGGGAGTGTTTAATGAAGCTTTCTTT.

The chain joins TRBV5-5 to TRBJ1-6; no firm D call. CDR1 is SGHKS and CDR2 is YYEKEE in the germline V gene (reference sequence). CDR3 length: 14 amino acids. Trimming cost V 4 bases and J 8 bases, with 13 bases left between them. DNA for the CDR3: TGTGCCAGCAGCCGGACTTTCGGGGATTCACCCCTCCACTTT. Translated, it gives CASSRTFGDSPLHF.

The chain carries TRBV11-2 and TRBJ2-7; 11 bases are shared with TRBD2. From germline, CDR1 is SGHAT and CDR2 FQNNGV. The CDR3 runs to 15 residues. The junction had 4 bases not matched to a gene; V was cut back by 3 bases and J by 3 bases. CDR3 sequence (DNA): TGTGCCAGCAGCTTCGGGACTAGCGGAGTCTACGAGCAGTACTTC. Translated: CASSFGTSGVYEQYF.

This clone was recorded once. The genes are TRBV9 and TRBJ2-5; 7 bases agree with TRBD1. The length of the CDR3 is 14 residues. The ends lost 4 bases at V and 1 base at J; junction bases unmatched: 4. Germline loops: CDR1 SGDLS, CDR2 YYNGEE. The CDR3 loop reads CASSSRDSQETQYF. In DNA, the CDR3 is TGTGCCAGCAGCTCCCGGGACAGCCAAGAGACCCAGTACTTC.

This clone was seen a single time. The chain carries TRBV19 and TRBJ2-5; TRBD1 agrees at 12 bases. Germline assignment: CDR1 LNHDA and CDR2 SQIVND (reference sequence). The CDR3 runs 15 residues. V dropped 6 bases and J dropped 5; count of bases not matched to a gene: 7. The CDR3 DNA is TGTGCCAGTAGCCTGGGACAGGGGGCTGGGGAGACCCAGTACTTC. This codes for CASSLGQGAGETQYF.

This clone has only a few counts. The V gene is TRBV14, the J gene TRBJ2-7, with D possibly being TRBD2 (6 bases). The CDR3 totals 15 residues. The V gene's germline CDR1 is SGHDN and CDR2 FVKESK. V lost 2 bases to trimming and J lost 5 bases, with 16 bases between them. The CDR3: CASSQPGTGWNEQYF. The CDR3 DNA reads TGTGCCAGCAGCCAACCAGGGACTGGTTGGAACGAGCAGTACTTC.

V and J are TRBV5-1 and TRBJ1-1, with D possibly matching TRBD1 (5 bases). V was pared by 0 bases and J by 4 bases, with 7 bases between. This CDR3 is 13 amino acids long. Germline CDR1 and CDR2: SGHRS and YFSETQ. This chain's CDR3 is CASSLGGGTEAFF. In nucleotides, the CDR3 is TGCGCCAGCAGCTTGGGGGGCGGCACTGAAGCTTTCTTT.

The rearrangement links TRBV4-3 to TRBJ2-7, with a possible D match to TRBD2 (6 bases). The germline V and J ends were trimmed by 0 bases and 2 bases, with 17 bases remaining between them. The CDR3 runs to 17 residues. Germline CDR1 and CDR2: LGHNA and YSLEER. The CDR3 region is CASSQDVGTLGAYEQYF. Here the CDR3 DNA reads TGCGCCAGCAGCCAAGATGTGGGGACTCTGGGGGCCTACGAGCAGTACTTC.

The chain links TRBV3-1 (or the pseudogene TRBV3-2) to TRBJ1-2; TRBD1 agrees at 9 bases. The V gene's germline CDR1 is LGHDT and CDR2 YNNKEL (reference sequence). This CDR3 is built from 15 residues. Losses at the gene ends were 1 base for V and 4 bases for J; bases not matched to a gene: 4. CDR3 residues: CASSQGPGQGYGYTF. The CDR3 region has the DNA TGTGCCAGCAGCCAAGGACCGGGACAGGGCTATGGCTACACCTTC.

This sequence joins TRBV2 and TRBJ1-4; tentative D call: TRBD1 (5 bases). The CDR3 totals 14 residues. Trimming took off 3 bases at V and 5 bases at J, with 10 bases between the two ends. The V gene's germline CDR1 is SNHLY and CDR2 FYNNEI. The CDR3 bases are TGTGCCAGCAGTGACAGGCAGGGCAATGAAAAACTGTTTTTT. The encoded protein is CASSDRQGNEKLFF.

The chain recombines TRBV19 with TRBJ2-5, with 14 positions matching TRBD2. The CDR3 sequence is 19 residues long. The V gene end was trimmed by 1 base and the J gene end by 5 bases; junction bases not matched to a gene: 12. The germline V gene encodes CDR1 LNHDA and CDR2 SQIVND (reference sequence). The CDR3 coding sequence is TGTGCCAGTAGTATAGGGGAACGGACTAGCGGGGGGCGAAGGGAGACCCAGTACTTC. This gives the protein CASSIGERTSGGRRETQYF.

CDR3 in DNA: TGTGCCACCAGTGATTTGGTTATGGGACAGATTTTGAACACTGAAGCTTTCTTT. The encoded protein is CATSDLVMGQILNTEAFF. The rearrangement joins TRBV24-1 to TRBJ1-1, with 7 bases identical to TRBD1. V shed 0 bases, J shed 0 bases, and the junction held 9 bases outside the gene matches. The CDR3 totals 18 residues. Germline V gene sequence: CDR1 KGHDR, CDR2 SFDVKD.